These T cell receptor beta chains were read from a single sample in a study of shared clonotypes between healthy human individuals. TCRdb keeps only in-frame clones here, not all; method: immunoSEQ multiplex PCR. Found here are roughly 2.5 million clones, 90% to 95% of them singletons; the top ten hold around 0.14%. Material for sequencing was naive CD4+ T cells sorted from blood. These TCRs come from a man in his late teens or twenties in good health. Each CDR3 is given with its conserved first and last residue. The D gene is left open where the match is weak. Not all rows give a size; the values are once, few, many and, for expanded clones, a class.

V	size	D	J	DNA	CDR3
TRBV2	-	TRBD2	TRBJ2-3	TGTGCCAGCAGTGAGGCTAGCGGGAGCACAGATACGCAGTATTTT	CASSEASGSTDTQYF
TRBV10-2	-	-	TRBJ2-3	TGCGCCAGCAGCGATGCCCAGAACCGAGGAGATACGCAGTATTTT	CASSDAQNRGDTQYF
TRBV5-1	-	-	TRBJ2-7	TGCGCCATCAGAGGTTTGGATGAGGCAGACTACGAGCAGTACTTC	CAIRGLDEADYEQYF
TRBV18	-	-	TRBJ1-5	TGTGCCAGCTCACCCAATATTCAGGGAGATCAGCCCCAGCATTTT	CASSPNIQGDQPQHF
TRBV27	-	-	TRBJ2-7	TGTGCCAGCAGTTTACTCGGGGACCACGAGCAGTACTTC	CASSLLGDHEQYF
TRBV7-9	once	-	TRBJ1-1	TGTGCCAGCAGAGAAAGGGCGAACACTGAAGCTTTCTTT	CASRERANTEAFF
TRBV7-9	-	-	TRBJ2-1	TGTGCCAGCAGTCAGGCGGAGAGATACTCCTACAATGAGCAGTTCTTC	CASSQAERYSYNEQFF
TRBV2	-	TRBD2	TRBJ2-7	TGTGCCAGCAGTGCCCGACTAGCGGGAGTTTACGAGCAGTACTTC	CASSARLAGVYEQYF
TRBV27	-	-	TRBJ1-1	TGTGCCAGCAGTTTAAAACTGAACACTGAAGCTTTCTTT	CASSLKLNTEAFF
TRBV6-5	-	TRBD1	TRBJ2-1	TGTGCCAGCAGTTACCGGGACAGGGGGAGATATGAGCAGTTCTTC	CASSYRDRGRYEQFF
TRBV5-5	once	TRBD2	TRBJ2-3	TGTGCCAGCAGCCTAGCGGGAGTCACAGATACGCAGTATTTT	CASSLAGVTDTQYF
TRBV18	-	TRBD1	TRBJ2-2	TGTGCCAGCTCACCGCGGGGTCTGAGACAGGGGGCAAACACCGGGGAGCTGTTTTTT	CASSPRGLRQGANTGELFF
TRBV19	-	-	TRBJ1-5	TGTGCCAGTAGTCCAGTCTATAGCAATCAGCCCCAGCATTTT	CASSPVYSNQPQHF
TRBV4-1	-	TRBD2	TRBJ2-1	TGCGCCAGCAGCCAAGAATCCCCGACTAGCGGGGGCTACAATGAGCAGTTCTTC	CASSQESPTSGGYNEQFF
TRBV5-1	once	TRBD2	TRBJ2-1	TGCGCCAGCAGTTTCAGCGCGGGAGGATGGAATGAGCAGTTCTTC	CASSFSAGGWNEQFF
TRBV19	-	TRBD1	TRBJ2-7	TGTGCCAGTAGTATCGTCGGTTTGGGGACAGGGTTCTACGAGCAGTACTTC	CASSIVGLGTGFYEQYF
TRBV7-7	-	-	TRBJ2-5	TGTGCTAGCAGCTACGGGCTCCAAGAGACCCAGTACTTC	CASSYGLQETQYF
TRBV5-1	-	TRBD1	TRBJ2-7	TGCGCCAGCAGCCCTGCGGGGACAGGGGTCCCCTACGAGCAGTACTTC	CASSPAGTGVPYEQYF
TRBV11-2	-	TRBD1	TRBJ1-4	TGTGCCAGCAGCCTGCCAACAGGGGGGCGGGAAAAACTGTTTTTT	CASSLPTGGREKLFF
TRBV6-1	-	-	TRBJ2-7	TGTGCCAGCAGGGACGGAACAGGCTCCTACGAGCAGTACTTC	CASRDGTGSYEQYF
TRBV2	-	-	TRBJ2-6	TGTGCCAGCAGTATCGACAGCTCAGGGGCCAACGTCCTGACTTTC	CASSIDSSGANVLTF
TRBV7-9	-	-	TRBJ2-1	TGTGCCAGCGGATTGAGCTCCTACAATGAGCAGTTCTTC	CASGLSSYNEQFF
TRBV27	-	-	TRBJ2-2	TGTGCCAGCAGTAGAACGAACACCGGGGAGCTGTTTTTT	CASSRTNTGELFF
TRBV10-2	-	-	TRBJ2-6	TGCGCCAGCAGTGAGAGCACCTCTGGGGCCAACGTCCTGACTTTC	CASSESTSGANVLTF
TRBV19	-	-	TRBJ1-6	TGTGCCAGTAGTGGGGGCTATAATTCACCCCTCCACTTT	CASSGGYNSPLHF
TRBV28	-	-	TRBJ2-2	TGTGCCAGCACCCGGGGCGCCGTCAGCGGGGAGCTGTTTTTT	CASTRGAVSGELFF
TRBV6-6	-	TRBD1	TRBJ1-1	TGTGCCAGCAGTTACTCGAACAGGGGGAGCACTGAAGCTTTCTTT	CASSYSNRGSTEAFF
TRBV30	once	-	TRBJ2-7	TGTGCCTGGAGTGTTCAATTTTACGAGCAGTACTTC	CAWSVQFYEQYF
TRBV18	few	-	TRBJ1-2	TGTGCCAGCTCACCAGACAGTAACTATGGCTACACCTTC	CASSPDSNYGYTF
TRBV19	-	TRBD1	TRBJ2-3	TGTGCCGCGAGAGACAGGGCCACAGATACGCAGTATTTT	CAARDRATDTQYF
TRBV2	once	-	TRBJ1-5	TGTGCCAGCAGTGAACGGGGCGTCGATAGCAATCAGCCCCAGCATTTT	CASSERGVDSNQPQHF
TRBV6-1	-	-	TRBJ2-5	TGTGCCAGCAGTGAAAGAGGAGGGTCGGAGACCCAGTACTTC	CASSERGGSETQYF
TRBV16	-	-	TRBJ2-7	TGTGCCAGCAGCCGGGACGGGGGCGCGGTGGGCTACGAGCAGTACTTC	CASSRDGGAVGYEQYF
TRBV21-1	-	-	TRBJ2-7	TGTGCCAGCCACAGGGGTCCCCGATACGAGCAGTACTTC	CASHRGPRYEQYF
TRBV10-3	-	TRBD1	TRBJ2-7	TGTGCCATCAGTGATGGGACAGGGAAGGACGAGCAGTACTTC	CAISDGTGKDEQYF
TRBV7-2	-	-	TRBJ2-1	TGTGCCAGCAGCGCCCTTTACAATGAGCAGTTCTTC	CASSALYNEQFF
TRBV28	-	-	TRBJ2-7	TGTGCCAGCAGTTCCCGGCCAATACTACACGAGCAGTACTTC	CASSSRPILHEQYF